The rows below give T cell receptor beta chains drawn from one sample of a study of spatial heterogeneity in lung cancer. TCRdb called the 5' RACE reads again in MiXCR, with one record for every CDR3 protein. Among around 780 distinct CDR3 sequences listed, about 10% were seen once. This material consisted of normal lung tissue next to the tumor, taken at surgery. These receptor sequences come from a male donor with early-stage non-small cell lung cancer. Each CDR3 is given without its conserved first and last residue.

V	J	CDR3
TRBV12-3/TRBV12-4	TRBJ2-2	ASSFLLDQKNTGELF
TRBV20-1	TRBJ1-5	SAVGQLNSNQPQH
TRBV12-3/TRBV12-4	TRBJ1-3	ASSLYPRTGNTIY
TRBV24-1	TRBJ2-5	ATSDSPRQGIRETQY
TRBV18	TRBJ2-1	ASSRTSGNSYNEQF
TRBV5-1	TRBJ2-2	ASSPGGPLNTGELF
TRBV12-3/TRBV12-4	TRBJ2-3	ASRLAGGPVGDTQY
TRBV20-1	TRBJ2-7	SAKGTGSYEQY
TRBV20-1	TRBJ2-7	SPHTGGLNEQY
TRBV28	TRBJ1-5	ASQNRGNQPQH
TRBV20-1	TRBJ2-7	SARPRTSGLAYEQY
TRBV6-5	TRBJ1-2	ASSREPVGQGGYT
TRBV20-1	TRBJ2-7	SAPRLYSSYEQY
TRBV27	TRBJ2-4	ASRYTSGNENIQY
TRBV13	TRBJ2-1	ASSLEGQVPNEQF
TRBV6-5	TRBJ2-1	ASSYASSGGNEQF
TRBV29-1	TRBJ2-2	SVEGEEATGELF
TRBV19	TRBJ1-5	ASRDSGLRQPQH
TRBV20-1	TRBJ1-6	SARAREQVNSPLH
TRBV5-1	TRBJ1-2	ASRRGRDFYGYT
TRBV28	TRBJ1-5	ASSLRGSSNQPQH
TRBV29-1	TRBJ1-2	SAWTGVNYGYT
TRBV5-6	TRBJ2-3	ASSLRATDTQY